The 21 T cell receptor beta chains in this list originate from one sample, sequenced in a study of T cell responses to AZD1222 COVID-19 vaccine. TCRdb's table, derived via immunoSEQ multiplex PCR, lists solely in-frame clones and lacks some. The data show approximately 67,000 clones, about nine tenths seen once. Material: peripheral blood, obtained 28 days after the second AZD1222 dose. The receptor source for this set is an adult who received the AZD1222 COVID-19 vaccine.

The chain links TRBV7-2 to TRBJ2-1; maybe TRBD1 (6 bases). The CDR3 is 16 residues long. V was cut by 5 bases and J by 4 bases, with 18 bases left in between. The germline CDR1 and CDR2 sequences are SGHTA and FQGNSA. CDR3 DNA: TGTGCCAGCAGCACCCAGGGGTCCTTACTTTACAATGAGCAGTTCTTC. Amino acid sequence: CASSTQGSLLYNEQFF.

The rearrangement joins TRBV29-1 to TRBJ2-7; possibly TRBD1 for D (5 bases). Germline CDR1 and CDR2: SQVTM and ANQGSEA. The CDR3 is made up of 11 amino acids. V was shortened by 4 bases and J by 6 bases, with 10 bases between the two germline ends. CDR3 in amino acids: CSVVEGVEQYF. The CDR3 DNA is TGCAGCGTTGTAGAAGGGGTCGAGCAGTACTTC.

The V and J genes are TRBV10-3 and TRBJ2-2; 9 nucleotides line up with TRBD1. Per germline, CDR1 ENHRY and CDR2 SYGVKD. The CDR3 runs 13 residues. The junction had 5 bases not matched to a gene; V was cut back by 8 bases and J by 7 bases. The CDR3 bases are TGTGCCATCCACAGGGGGCTGAGCGGGGAGCTGTTTTTT. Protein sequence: CAIHRGLSGELFF.

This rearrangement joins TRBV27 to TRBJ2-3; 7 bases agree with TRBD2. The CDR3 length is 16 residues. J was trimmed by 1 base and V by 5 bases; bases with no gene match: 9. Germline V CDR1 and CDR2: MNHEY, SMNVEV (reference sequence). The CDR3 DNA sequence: TGTGCCAGCAGTAGGCCGGGACTACATGGCACAGATACGCAGTATTTT. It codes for CASSRPGLHGTDTQYF.

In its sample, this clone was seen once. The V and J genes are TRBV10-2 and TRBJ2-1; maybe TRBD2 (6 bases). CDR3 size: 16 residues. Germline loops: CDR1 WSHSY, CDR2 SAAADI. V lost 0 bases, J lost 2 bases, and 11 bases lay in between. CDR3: CASSESRGGTYNEQFF. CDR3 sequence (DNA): TGCGCCAGCAGTGAGTCGAGGGGCGGGACCTACAATGAGCAGTTCTTC.

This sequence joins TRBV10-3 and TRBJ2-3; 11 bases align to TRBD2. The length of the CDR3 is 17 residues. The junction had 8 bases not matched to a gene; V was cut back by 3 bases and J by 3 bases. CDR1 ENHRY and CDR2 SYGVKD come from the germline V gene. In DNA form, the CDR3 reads TGTGCCATCAGTGACGACGGGACTAGCGGTTTGACAGATACGCAGTATTTT. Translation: CAISDDGTSGLTDTQYF.

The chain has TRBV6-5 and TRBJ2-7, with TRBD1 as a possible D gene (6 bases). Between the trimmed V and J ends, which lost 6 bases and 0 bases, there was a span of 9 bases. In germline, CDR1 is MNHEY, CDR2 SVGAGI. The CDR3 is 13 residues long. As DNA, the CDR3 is TGTGCCAGCAGACCGGGACACTCCTACGAGCAGTACTTC. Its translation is CASRPGHSYEQYF.

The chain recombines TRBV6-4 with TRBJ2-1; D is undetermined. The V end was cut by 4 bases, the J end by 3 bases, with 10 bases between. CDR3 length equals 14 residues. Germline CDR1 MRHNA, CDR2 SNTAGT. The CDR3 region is CASSATGDYNEQFF. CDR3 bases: TGTGCCAGCAGTGCGACGGGTGACTACAATGAGCAGTTCTTC.

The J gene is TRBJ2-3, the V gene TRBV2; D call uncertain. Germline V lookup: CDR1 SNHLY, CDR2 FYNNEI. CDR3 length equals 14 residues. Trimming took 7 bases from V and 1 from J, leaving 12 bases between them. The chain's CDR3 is CASTEETGTDTQYF. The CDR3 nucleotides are TGTGCCAGCACCGAGGAGACGGGCACAGATACGCAGTATTTT.

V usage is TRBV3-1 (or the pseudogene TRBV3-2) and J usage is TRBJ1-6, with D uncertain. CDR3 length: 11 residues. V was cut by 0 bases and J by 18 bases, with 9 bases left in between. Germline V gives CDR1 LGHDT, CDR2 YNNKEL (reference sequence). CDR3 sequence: CASSQDGSSHF. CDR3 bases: TGTGCCAGCAGCCAAGACGGCAGCTCCCACTTT.

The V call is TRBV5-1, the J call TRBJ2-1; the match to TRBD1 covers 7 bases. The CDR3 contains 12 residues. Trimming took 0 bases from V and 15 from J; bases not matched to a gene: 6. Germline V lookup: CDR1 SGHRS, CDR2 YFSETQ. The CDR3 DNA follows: TGCGCCAGCAGCTTGGCGACAGGGCCCCGGTTCTTC. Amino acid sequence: CASSLATGPRFF. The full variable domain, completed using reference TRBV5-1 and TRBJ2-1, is KAGVTQTPRYLIKTRGQQVTLSCSPISGHRSVSWYQQTPGQGLQFLFEYFSETQRNKGNFPGRFSGRQFSNSRSEMNVSTLELGDSALYLCASSLATGPRFFGPGTRLTVL.

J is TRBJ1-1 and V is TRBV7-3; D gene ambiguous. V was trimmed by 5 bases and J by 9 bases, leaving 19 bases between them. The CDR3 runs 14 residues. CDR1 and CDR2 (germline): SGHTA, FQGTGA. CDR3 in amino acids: CASSIRANEGKAFF. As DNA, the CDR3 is TGTGCCAGCAGCATCCGAGCCAACGAGGGAAAAGCTTTCTTT. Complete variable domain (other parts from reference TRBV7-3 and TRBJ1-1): GAGVSQTPSNKVTEKGKYVELRCDPISGHTALYWYRQSLGQGPEFLIYFQGTGAADDSGLPNDRFFAVRPEGSVSTLKIQRTERGDSAVYLCASSIRANEGKAFFGQGTRLTVV.

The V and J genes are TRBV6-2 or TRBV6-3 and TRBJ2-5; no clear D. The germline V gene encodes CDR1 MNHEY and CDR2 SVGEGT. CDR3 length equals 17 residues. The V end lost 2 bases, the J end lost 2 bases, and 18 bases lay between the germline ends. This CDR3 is CASSYTATLGLQETQYF. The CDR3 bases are TGTGCCAGCAGTTACACAGCTACTCTAGGCCTTCAAGAGACCCAGTACTTC.

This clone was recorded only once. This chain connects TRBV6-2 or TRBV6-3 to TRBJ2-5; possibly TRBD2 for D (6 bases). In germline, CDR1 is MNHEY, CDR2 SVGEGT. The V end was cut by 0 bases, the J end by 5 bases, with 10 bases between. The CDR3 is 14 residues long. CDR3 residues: CASSYSTRLETQYF. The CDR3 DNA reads TGTGCCAGCAGTTACTCGACTAGATTGGAGACCCAGTACTTC.

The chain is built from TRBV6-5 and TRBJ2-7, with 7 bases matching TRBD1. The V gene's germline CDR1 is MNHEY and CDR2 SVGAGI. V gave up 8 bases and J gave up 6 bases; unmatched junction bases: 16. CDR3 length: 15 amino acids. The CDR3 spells CASRDAGGRVPEQYF. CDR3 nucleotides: TGTGCCAGCCGGGACGCAGGGGGAAGGGTCCCCGAGCAGTACTTC.

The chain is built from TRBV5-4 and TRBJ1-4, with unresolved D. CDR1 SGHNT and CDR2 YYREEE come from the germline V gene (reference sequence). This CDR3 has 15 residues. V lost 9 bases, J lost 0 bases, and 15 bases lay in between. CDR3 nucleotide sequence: TGTGCCACCCACAAGTTTCGTGCAACTAATGAAAAACTGTTTTTT. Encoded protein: CATHKFRATNEKLFF.

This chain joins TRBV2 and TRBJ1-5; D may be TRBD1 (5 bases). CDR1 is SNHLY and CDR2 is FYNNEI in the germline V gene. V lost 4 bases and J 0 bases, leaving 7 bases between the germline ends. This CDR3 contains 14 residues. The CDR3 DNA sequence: TGTGCCAGCAGTGTGGGGCTTAGCAATCAGCCCCAGCATTTT. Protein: CASSVGLSNQPQHF.

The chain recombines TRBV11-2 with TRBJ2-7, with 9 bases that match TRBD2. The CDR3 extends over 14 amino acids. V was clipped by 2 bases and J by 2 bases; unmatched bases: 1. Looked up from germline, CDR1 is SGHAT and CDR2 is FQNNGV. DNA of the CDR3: TGTGCCAGCAGCTTAAGGACTAGCGCCTACGAGCAGTACTTC. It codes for CASSLRTSAYEQYF.

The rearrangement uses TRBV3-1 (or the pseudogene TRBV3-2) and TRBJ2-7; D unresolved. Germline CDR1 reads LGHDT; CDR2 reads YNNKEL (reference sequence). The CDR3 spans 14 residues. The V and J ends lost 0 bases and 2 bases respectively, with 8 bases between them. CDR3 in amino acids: CASSQEMTPYEQYF. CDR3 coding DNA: TGTGCCAGCAGCCAAGAAATGACGCCCTACGAGCAGTACTTC.

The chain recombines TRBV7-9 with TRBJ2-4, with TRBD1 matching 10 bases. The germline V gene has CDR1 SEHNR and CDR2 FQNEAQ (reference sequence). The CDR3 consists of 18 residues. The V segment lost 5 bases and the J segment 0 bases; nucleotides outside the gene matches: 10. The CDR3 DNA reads TGTGCCAGCAGCCCCTCGGACAGGGGGGAAATAGCCAAAAACATTCAGTACTTC. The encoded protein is CASSPSDRGEIAKNIQYF. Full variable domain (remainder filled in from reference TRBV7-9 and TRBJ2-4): DTGVSQNPRHKITKRGQNVTFRCDPISEHNRLYWYRQTLGQGPEFLTYFQNEAQLEKSRLLSDRFSAERPKGSFSTLEIQRTEQGDSAMYLCASSPSDRGEIAKNIQYFGAGTRLSVL.

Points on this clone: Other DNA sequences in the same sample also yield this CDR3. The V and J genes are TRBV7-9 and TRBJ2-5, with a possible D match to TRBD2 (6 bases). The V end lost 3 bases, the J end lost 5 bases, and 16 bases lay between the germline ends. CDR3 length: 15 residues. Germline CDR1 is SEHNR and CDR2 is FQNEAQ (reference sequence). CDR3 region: CASSLAGRGRETQYF. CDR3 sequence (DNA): TGTGCCAGCAGCTTGGCCGGACGGGGGAGGGAGACCCAGTACTTC.